The clone carrying this TCR beta chain was observed a handful of times. The record originates from a study of response to subunit inactivated influenza vaccine. A single record per CDR3 protein comes from TCRdb applying MiXCR to the RT-PCR reads. Among around 570,000 distinct CDR3 sequences listed, about 11% were seen once. V was pared by 6 bases and J by 0 bases, with 9 bases between. CDR3 length: 13 residues. The germline gives CDR1 SGHRS, CDR2 YFSETQ. These data were also filed under a second study, of T cells expressing NK-cell markers. That paper states: TCR beta cDNA was generated via 5'RACE template switching incorporating UMIs. Dominant NKG2C+ clonotypes in about six donors made up about 1.0-7.0% of CD8+ T cells. Similarly, these clonotypes led the CD3+CD56-NKG2C+ fraction as well in several donors.

The receptor comes from a man in his fifties or sixties who received an inactivated influenza vaccine. The sequences come from PBMCs from blood, collected on the day of vaccination. J is TRBJ1-1 and V is TRBV5-1; D is unresolved. The CDR3 nucleotides read TGCGCCAGCAAGGCGGAGATGAACACTGAAGCTTTCTTT. Translated, it gives CASKAEMNTEAFF.